The 3 T cell receptor beta chains listed next were all sequenced from one sample in a study of Tregs in tolerant kidney transplant recipients. Related graft donors supplied nonmyeloablative bone marrow transplants, and mixed chimerism was transient. TCRdb keeps only in-frame clones here, not all; method: immunoSEQ multiplex PCR. Of approximately 50,000 clones listed, about 90% were seen once; the top ten hold about 15%. This specimen was CD8+ T cells from blood (PBMCs), taken 24 months after the transplant. The receptor source for this set is a human patient who received a combined kidney and bone marrow transplant. Certain T cells may be donor cells from the graft.

The V gene is TRBV5-8, the J gene TRBJ2-1, with TRBD2 matching over 7 bases. Germline V gene sequence: CDR1 SGHTS, CDR2 YDEGEE. The CDR3 is 14 residues long. Trimming cost V 2 bases and J 4 bases; bases outside gene matches: 3. DNA of the CDR3: TGTGCCAGCAGCTTTCGCGGGAGTTACAATGAGCAGTTCTTC. Encoded protein: CASSFRGSYNEQFF.

The sample holds one count of this clone. The V and J genes are TRBV5-1 and TRBJ1-1, with D uncertain. Deletions cut 1 base from V and 4 bases from J, with 11 bases between. The CDR3 consists of 14 residues. Germline CDR1 SGHRS, CDR2 YFSETQ. The CDR3 spells CASSLSRGITEAFF. CDR3 bases: TGCGCCAGCAGCTTGTCTCGGGGAATCACTGAAGCTTTCTTT.

The chain couples TRBV7-2 to TRBJ1-6; a weak D match, TRBD1 (6 bases). Germline CDR1 and CDR2: SGHTA and FQGNSA. CDR3 size: 16 residues. Trimming took 5 bases from V and 0 from J, leaving 11 bases between them. The CDR3 nucleotides read TGTGCCAGCAGCCCAAAGGACAGCTCCTATAATTCACCCCTCCACTTT. The encoded protein is CASSPKDSSYNSPLHF. The full variable domain, rest sourced from reference TRBV7-2 and TRBJ1-6, is GAGVSQSPSNKVTEKGKDVELRCDPISGHTALYWYRQSLGQGLEFLIYFQGNSAPDKSGLPSDRFSAERTGGSVSTLTIQRTQQEDSAVYLCASSPKDSSYNSPLHFGNGTRLTVT.